This T cell receptor beta chain emerged from a study of blood T cell repertoires in COVID-19. Study information: Collection of acute and convalescent COVID-19 samples took place in the United States, Italy and Spain. T cells, B-cell-depleted T cells, or PBMCs supplied cDNA or gDNA.

Germline V CDR1 and CDR2: MNHEY, SVGAGI. V was shortened by 7 bases and J by 8 bases, with 21 bases between the two germline ends. The CDR3 consists of 14 residues. In the original analysis: Estimates of nucleated cell counts were drawn from the amplification of reference gene primers. The protocol was immunoSEQ multiplex PCR, while the TCRdb copy is restricted to in-frame clones and leaves out a portion. The D gene and trimming were derived from the DNA, and the V and J assignments and clone size from that table. This table holds about 300,000 clones, around 83% found once. The clonotype originates from a woman in her fifties or sixties with acute or convalescent COVID-19. The sample taken for sequencing was peripheral blood. This chain joins TRBV6-5 and TRBJ2-7, with D perhaps matching TRBD1 (6 bases). The DNA for the CDR3 is TGTGCCAGCACCACGGACAGCCAACCTACGAAGCAGTACTTC. This sequence encodes CASTTDSQPTKQYF.